The clone carrying this T cell receptor beta chain was seen at least ten times. Its specificity is unknown. This CDR3 region has 13 residues. V lost 6 bases to trimming and J lost 1 base, with 9 bases between them. The data are from a study of regulatory T cells in long-lasting Graves disease. Relying on iRepertoire HTBI primers and Arm-PCR of CDR3 regions, the team built TCR beta libraries. TCRdb re-called the multiplex PCR reads with MiXCR, one entry per CDR3 protein. The sample carries about 470,000 distinct CDR3 sequences, about 22% recorded once. Findings and limits, study-wide: More public clonotypes were shared by persistent patients (approximately 3,000) than by new patients (roughly 930). With persistent disease, TRBV28, TRBJ1-2 and TRBJ2-5 were the favored segments.

Specified time point: persistent/refractory GD, antithyroid drugs over 5 years with positive TRAb. From PBMCs, RNA was extracted and then used to make the TCR library. Diagnoses of Graves' disease were made by American Thyroid Association guidelines. This clonotype was obtained from a female donor with Graves disease. V gene TRBV12-3 or TRBV12-4 combines with J gene TRBJ2-5; weak D call: TRBD2 (5 bases). The specimen was peripheral blood mononuclear cells (PBMCs), collected when the disease was refractory, from a patient treated with antithyroid drugs. Here the CDR3 reads CASRRSGQETQYF. CDR3 sequence (DNA): TGTGCCAGCAGAAGGAGCGGCCAAGAGACCCAGTACTTC.